This paragraph covers one T cell receptor (beta chain) sequence. This record comes from a study of control samples from healthy donors and cancer patients. The table came from immunoSEQ multiplex PCR; TCRdb's copy has only in-frame clones and leaves some out. Of about 130,000 clones detected, roughly 84% appear once; the ten largest clones hold roughly 3.2%. Deletions cut 4 bases from V and 1 base from J, with 18 bases between. The CDR3 covers 17 residues. In germline, CDR1 is SGHRS, CDR2 YFSETQ. The specimen sequenced was blood. The receptor comes from a man over 45 in good health. This rearrangement joins TRBV5-1 to TRBJ2-1; the D gene could be TRBD1 or TRBD2 (5 bases each). The CDR3 DNA sequence: TGCGCCAGCAGCCCGCGGGTAGGGGAGTTGTCCTACAATGAGCAGTTCTTC. Its translation is CASSPRVGELSYNEQFF.